Listed here is a single T cell receptor beta chain. Antigen: not known. Donors were ostensibly healthy at sampling, although undocumented immune exposures were probable. The PCR had 60 Vbeta and 13 Jbeta primers. The assay was immunoSEQ multiplex PCR, and TCRdb's table has in-frame clones only and misses some. The sample contains around 130,000 clones, roughly 80% of which appear only once. Germline-derived CDR1 and CDR2 are MNHEY and SVGAGI. Trimming removed 0 bases at V and 10 bases at J, with 7 bases between. The CDR3 covers 13 residues. The data were taken from a study of cytomegalovirus exposure and HLA in healthy donors. General study points: Altogether, 164 TCR beta chains were recorded as cytomegalovirus-associated.

The TCR was taken from a boy under 18 in good health and CMV-seronegative. The chain couples TRBV6-5 to TRBJ1-6, with D unclear. The sequenced material came from PBMCs. The CDR3 DNA sequence: TGTGCCAGCAGTTACTCAGCGGGGTCACCCCTCCACTTT. Its translation: CASSYSAGSPLHF.